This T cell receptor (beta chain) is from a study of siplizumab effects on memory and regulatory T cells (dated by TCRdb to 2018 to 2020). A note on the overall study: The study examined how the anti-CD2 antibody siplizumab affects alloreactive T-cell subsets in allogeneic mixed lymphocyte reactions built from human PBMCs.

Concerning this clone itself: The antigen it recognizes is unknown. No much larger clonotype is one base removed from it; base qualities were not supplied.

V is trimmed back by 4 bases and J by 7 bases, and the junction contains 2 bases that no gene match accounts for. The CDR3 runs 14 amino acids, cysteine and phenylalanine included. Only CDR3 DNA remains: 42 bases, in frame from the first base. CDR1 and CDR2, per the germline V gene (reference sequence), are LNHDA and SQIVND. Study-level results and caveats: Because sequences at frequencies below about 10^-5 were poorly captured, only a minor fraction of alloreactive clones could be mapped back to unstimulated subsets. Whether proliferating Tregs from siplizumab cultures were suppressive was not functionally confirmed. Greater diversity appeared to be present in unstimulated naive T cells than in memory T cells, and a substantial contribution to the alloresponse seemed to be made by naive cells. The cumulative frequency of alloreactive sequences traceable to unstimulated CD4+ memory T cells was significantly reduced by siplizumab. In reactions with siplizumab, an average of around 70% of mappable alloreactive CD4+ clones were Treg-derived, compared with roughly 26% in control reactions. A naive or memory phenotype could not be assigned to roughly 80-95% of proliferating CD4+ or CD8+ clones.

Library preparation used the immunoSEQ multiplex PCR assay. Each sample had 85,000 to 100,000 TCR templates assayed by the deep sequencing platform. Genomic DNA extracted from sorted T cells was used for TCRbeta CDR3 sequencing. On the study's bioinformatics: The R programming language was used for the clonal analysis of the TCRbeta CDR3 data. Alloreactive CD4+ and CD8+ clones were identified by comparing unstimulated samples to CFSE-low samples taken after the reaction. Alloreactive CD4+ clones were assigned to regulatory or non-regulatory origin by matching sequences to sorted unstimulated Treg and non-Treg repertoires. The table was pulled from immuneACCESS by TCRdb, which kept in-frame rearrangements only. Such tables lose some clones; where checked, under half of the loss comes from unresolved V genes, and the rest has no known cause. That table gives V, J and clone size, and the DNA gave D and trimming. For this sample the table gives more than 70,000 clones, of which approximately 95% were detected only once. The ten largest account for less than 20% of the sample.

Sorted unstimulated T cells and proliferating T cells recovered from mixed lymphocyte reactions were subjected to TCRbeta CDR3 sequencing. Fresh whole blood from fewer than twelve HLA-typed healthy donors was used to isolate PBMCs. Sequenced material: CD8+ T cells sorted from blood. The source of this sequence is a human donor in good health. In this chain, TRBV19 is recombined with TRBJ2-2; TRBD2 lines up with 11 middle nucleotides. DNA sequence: TGTGCCAGTAGTACCGGGACTAGCGGCGGGGAGCTGTTTTTT. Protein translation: CASSTGTSGGELFF.